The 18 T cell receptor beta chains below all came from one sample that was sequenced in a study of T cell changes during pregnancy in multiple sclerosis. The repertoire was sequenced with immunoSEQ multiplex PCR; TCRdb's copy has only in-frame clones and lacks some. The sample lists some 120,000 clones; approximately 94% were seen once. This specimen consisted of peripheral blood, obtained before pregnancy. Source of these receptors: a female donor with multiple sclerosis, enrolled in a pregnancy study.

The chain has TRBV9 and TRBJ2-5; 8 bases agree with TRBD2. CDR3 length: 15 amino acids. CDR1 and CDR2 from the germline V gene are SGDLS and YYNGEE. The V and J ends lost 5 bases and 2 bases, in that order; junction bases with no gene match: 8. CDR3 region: CASSLLAGRQETQYF. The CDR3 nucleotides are TGTGCCAGCAGTCTTTTAGCGGGGCGGCAAGAGACCCAGTACTTC.

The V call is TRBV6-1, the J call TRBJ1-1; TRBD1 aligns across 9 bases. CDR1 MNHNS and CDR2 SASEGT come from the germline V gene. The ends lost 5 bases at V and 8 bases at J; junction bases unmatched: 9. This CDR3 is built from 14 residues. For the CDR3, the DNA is TGTGCCAGCAGTCCGCCAGGACAGGGGTACGAAGCTTTCTTT. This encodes CASSPPGQGYEAFF.

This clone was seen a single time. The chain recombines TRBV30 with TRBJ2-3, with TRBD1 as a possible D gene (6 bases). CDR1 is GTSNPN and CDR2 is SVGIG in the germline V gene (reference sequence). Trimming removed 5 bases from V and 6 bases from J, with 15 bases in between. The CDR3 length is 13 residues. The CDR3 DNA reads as TGTGCCTGGGCCTTGGGGGCATGGGATACGCAGTATTTT. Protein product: CAWALGAWDTQYF.

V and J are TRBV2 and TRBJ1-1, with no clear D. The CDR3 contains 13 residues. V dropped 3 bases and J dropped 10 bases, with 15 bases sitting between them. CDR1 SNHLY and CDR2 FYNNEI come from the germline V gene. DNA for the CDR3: TGTGCCAGCAGTGAGAATCGTCCTTTAGTAGCTTTCTTT. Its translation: CASSENRPLVAFF.

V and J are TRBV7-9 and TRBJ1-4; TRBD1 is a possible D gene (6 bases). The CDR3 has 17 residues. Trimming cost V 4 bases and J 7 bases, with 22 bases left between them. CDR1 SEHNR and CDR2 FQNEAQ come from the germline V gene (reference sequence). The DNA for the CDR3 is TGTGCCAGCAGCTCGCCACAGGGCTGGGGCGAAGGTGAAAAACTGTTTTTT. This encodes CASSSPQGWGEGEKLFF.

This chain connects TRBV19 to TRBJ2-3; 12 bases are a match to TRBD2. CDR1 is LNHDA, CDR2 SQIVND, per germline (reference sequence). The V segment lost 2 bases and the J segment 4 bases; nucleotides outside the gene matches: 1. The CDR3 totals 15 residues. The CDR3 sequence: CASSIRTSGADTQYF. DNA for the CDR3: TGTGCCAGTAGTATACGGACTAGCGGGGCAGATACGCAGTATTTT. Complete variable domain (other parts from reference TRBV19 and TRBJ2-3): DGGITQSPKYLFRKEGQNVTLSCEQNLNHDAMYWYRQDPGQGLRLIYYSQIVNDFQKGDIAEGYSVSREKKESFPLTVTSAQKNPTAFYLCASSIRTSGADTQYFGPGTRLTVL.

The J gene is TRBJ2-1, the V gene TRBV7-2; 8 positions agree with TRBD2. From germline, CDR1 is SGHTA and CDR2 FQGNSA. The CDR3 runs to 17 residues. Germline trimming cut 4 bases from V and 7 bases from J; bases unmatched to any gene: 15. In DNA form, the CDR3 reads TGTGCCAGCAGCTGGGGGTCTGGGGCGGGGGGAAGGAATGAGCAGTTCTTC. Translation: CASSWGSGAGGRNEQFF.

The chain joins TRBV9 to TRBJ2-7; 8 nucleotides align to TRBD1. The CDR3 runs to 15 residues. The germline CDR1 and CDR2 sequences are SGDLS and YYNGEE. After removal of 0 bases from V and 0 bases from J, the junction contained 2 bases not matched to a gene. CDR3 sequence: CASSVGGQGSYEQYF. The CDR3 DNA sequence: TGTGCCAGCAGCGTAGGAGGACAGGGCTCCTACGAGCAGTACTTC.

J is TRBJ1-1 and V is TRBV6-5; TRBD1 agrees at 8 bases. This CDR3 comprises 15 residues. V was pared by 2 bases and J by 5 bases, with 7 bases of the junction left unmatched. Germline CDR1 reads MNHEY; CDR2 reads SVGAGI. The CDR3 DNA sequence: TGTGCCAGCAGTTACGTCCGGACAGGGAGGACTGAAGCTTTCTTT. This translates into CASSYVRTGRTEAFF.

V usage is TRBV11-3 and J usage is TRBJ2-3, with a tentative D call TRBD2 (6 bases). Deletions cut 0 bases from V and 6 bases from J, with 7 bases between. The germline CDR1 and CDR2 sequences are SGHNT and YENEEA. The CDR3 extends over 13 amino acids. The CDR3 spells CASSLDRGDTQYF. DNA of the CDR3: TGTGCCAGCAGCTTAGATCGGGGGGATACGCAGTATTTT.

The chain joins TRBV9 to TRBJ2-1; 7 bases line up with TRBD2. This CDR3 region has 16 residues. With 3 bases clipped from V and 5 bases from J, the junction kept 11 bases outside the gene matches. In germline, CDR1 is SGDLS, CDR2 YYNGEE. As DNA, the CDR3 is TGTGCCAGCAGCGCCTGGGGGGGGGTTTCGGACAATGAGCAGTTCTTC. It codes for CASSAWGGVSDNEQFF. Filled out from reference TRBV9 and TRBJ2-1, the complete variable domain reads DSGVTQTPKHLITATGQRVTLRCSPRSGDLSVYWYQQSLDQGLQFLIQYYNGEERAKGNILERFSAQQFPDLHSELNLSSLELGDSALYFCASSAWGGVSDNEQFFGPGTRLTVL.

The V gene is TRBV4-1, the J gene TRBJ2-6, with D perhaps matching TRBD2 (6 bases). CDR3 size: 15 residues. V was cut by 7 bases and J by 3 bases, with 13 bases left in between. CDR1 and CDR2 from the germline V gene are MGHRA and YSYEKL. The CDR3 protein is CASNDAGIGANVLTF. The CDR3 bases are TGCGCCAGCAACGACGCGGGGATTGGGGCCAACGTCCTGACTTTC.

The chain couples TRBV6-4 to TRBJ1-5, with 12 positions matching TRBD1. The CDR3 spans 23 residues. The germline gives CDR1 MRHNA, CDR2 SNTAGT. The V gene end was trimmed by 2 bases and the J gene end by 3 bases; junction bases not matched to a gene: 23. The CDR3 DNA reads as TGTGCCAGCAGTGACGCTGCCTATTACAGGGACAGGGGGCTCGGAATACCCAATCAGCCCCAGCATTTT. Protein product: CASSDAAYYRDRGLGIPNQPQHF.

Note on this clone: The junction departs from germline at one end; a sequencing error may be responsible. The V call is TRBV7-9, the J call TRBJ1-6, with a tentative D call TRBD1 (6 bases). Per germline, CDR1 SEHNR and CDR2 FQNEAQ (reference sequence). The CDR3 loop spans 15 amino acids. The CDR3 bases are TGTGCCAGCAGTTTAGGCAGGACAGTGAATTCACCCCTCCACTTT. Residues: CASSLGRTVNSPLHF.

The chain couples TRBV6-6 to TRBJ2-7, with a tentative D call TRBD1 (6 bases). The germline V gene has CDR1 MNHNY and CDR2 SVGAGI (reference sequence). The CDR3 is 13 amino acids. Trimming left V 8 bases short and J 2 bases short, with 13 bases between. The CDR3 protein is CASGGTKAYEQYF. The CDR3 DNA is TGTGCCAGCGGGGGCACCAAGGCCTACGAGCAGTACTTC.

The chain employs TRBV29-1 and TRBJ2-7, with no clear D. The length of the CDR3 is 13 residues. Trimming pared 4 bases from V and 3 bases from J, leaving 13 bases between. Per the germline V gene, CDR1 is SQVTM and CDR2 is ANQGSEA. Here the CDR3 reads CSVVTRVGYEQYF. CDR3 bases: TGCAGCGTTGTTACCCGGGTAGGCTACGAGCAGTACTTC.

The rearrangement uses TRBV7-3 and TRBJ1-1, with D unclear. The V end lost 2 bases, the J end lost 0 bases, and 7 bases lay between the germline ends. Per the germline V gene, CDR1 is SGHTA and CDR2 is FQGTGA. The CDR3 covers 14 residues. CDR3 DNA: TGTGCCAGCAGCTTAGGAGGGCTGAACACTGAAGCTTTCTTT. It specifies CASSLGGLNTEAFF.

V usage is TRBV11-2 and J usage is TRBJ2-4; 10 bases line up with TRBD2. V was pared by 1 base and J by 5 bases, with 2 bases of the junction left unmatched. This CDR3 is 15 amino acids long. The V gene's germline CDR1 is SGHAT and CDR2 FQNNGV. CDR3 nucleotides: TGTGCCAGCAGCTTAGTGAGCGGGAGGGAAAACATTCAGTACTTC. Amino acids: CASSLVSGRENIQYF.